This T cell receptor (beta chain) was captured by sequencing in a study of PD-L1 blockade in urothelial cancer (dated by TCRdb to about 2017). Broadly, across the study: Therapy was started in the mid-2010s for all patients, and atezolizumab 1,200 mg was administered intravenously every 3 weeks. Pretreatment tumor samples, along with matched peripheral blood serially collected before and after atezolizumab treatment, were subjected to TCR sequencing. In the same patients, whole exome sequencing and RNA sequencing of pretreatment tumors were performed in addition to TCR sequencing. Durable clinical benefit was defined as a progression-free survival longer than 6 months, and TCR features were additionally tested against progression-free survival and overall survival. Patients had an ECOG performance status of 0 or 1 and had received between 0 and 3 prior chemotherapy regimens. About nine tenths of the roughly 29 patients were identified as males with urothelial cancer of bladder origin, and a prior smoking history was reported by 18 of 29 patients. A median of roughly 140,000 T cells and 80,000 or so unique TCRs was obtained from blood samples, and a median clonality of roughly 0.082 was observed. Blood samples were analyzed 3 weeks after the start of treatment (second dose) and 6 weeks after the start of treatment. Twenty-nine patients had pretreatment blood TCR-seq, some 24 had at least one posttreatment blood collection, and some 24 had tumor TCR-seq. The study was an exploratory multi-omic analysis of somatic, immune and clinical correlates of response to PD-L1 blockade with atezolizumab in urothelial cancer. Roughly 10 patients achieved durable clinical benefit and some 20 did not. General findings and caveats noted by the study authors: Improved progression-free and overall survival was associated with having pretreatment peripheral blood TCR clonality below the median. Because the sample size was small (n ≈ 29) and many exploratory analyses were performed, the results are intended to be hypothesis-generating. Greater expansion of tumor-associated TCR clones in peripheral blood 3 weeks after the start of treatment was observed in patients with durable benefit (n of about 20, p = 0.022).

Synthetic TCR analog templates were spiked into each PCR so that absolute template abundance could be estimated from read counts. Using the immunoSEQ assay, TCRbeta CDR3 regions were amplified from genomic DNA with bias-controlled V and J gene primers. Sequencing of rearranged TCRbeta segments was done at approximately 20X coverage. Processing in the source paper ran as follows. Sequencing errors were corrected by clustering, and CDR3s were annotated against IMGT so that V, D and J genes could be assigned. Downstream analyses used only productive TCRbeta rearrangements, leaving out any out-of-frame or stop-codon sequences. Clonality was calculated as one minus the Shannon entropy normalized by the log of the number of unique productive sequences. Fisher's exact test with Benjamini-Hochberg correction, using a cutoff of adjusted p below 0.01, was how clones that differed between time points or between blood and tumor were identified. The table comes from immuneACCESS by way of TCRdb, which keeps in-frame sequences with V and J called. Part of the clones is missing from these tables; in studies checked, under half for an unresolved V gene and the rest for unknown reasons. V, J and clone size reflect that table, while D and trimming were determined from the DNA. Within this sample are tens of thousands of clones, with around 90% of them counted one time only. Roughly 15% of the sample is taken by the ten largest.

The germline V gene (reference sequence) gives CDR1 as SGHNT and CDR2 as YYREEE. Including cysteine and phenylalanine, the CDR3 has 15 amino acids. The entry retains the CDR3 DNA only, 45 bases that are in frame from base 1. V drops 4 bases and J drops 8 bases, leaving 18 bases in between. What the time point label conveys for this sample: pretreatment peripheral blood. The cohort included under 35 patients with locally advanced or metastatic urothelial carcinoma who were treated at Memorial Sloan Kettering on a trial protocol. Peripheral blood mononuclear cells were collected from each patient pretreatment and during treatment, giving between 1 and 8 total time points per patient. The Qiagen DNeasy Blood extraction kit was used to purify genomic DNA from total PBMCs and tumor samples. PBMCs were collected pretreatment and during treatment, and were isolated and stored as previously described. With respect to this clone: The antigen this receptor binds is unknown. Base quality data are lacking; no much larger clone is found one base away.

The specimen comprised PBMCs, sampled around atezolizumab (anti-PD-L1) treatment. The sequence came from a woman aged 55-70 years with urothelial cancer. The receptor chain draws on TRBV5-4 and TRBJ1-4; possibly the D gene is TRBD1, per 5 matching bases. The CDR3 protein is CASSVPGRPREKLFF. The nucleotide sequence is TGTGCCAGCAGCGTTCCAGGGAGGCCTAGGGAAAAACTGTTTTTT.